This is a list of T cell receptor beta chains from one sample in a study of CD8+CD57+ T cells in acquired aplastic anemia. TCRdb analysed the reads with MiXCR anew, one entry per CDR3 protein. The sample has 200,000 or so distinct CDR3 sequences; around 49% are singletons. The sequenced sample was sorted CD4+, CD8+, or CD8+CD57+ T cells (not recorded which) from PBMCs. The receptors originated from a human donor with aplastic anemia. Both conserved end residues are trimmed from each CDR3.

TRBJ2-5 TRBV20-1 SATDSHQETQY
TRBJ2-3 TRBV20-1 SAPTLGLAASTDTQY
TRBJ2-5 TRBV7-6 ASSSAWGVQETQY
TRBJ2-7 TRBV7-9 ASSLDLDRGRTPLEQY
TRBJ2-1 TRBV4-1 ASSQDRQGASYNEQF
TRBJ2-7 TRBV19 ASRRWGEKQY
TRBJ2-5 TRBV28 ASTDPGRGEETQY
TRBJ2-7 TRBV9 ASSVGVSKTYEQC
TRBJ1-1 TRBV10-3 AISDPVRDRSEAF
TRBJ1-1 TRBV28 ASKKDIWNTEAF
TRBJ1-1 TRBV7-2 ASKRTEANTEAF
TRBJ1-4 TRBV6-2/TRBV6-3 ASKKGGVNEKLF
TRBJ1-6 TRBV2 ASSSTGGYSPLH
TRBJ1-2 TRBV2 ASGDRADYGYT
TRBJ2-7 TRBV20-1 SARGVGKGEQY
TRBJ1-5 TRBV19 ASNQDRESNQPQH
TRBJ1-2 TRBV27 AGSPSDGYGYT
TRBJ2-1 TRBV24-1 ATSDSRRRDGIYNEQF